The 19 T cell receptor beta chains in this list originate from one sample, sequenced in a study of blood T cells in healthy people across ages. It was with a sample-barcoded 5' primer and a J-beta primer mix that a second PCR of about 6 to 12 cycles was run. TCRdb fed the 5' RACE reads into MiXCR, producing one record per CDR3 protein. The data hold 550,000 to 750,000 distinct CDR3 sequences, with around a fifth observed a single time. Sequenced: blood. These receptor sequences come from a man aged 65 to 85 in good health.

The sample holds a few counts of this clonotype. The V call is TRBV7-9, the J call TRBJ2-1, with 7 bases identical to TRBD2. Trimming cost V 3 bases and J 3 bases; bases outside gene matches: 11. The CDR3 is made up of 17 amino acids. CDR1 is SEHNR and CDR2 is FQNEAQ in the germline V gene (reference sequence). The CDR3 sequence: CASSFSRSGNNYNEQFF. For the CDR3, the DNA is TGTGCCAGCAGCTTCAGTAGAAGCGGGAATAACTACAATGAGCAGTTCTTC.

The chain joins TRBV20-1 to TRBJ2-7, with D perhaps matching TRBD2 (5 bases). The V and J ends lost 4 bases and 3 bases respectively, with 16 bases between them. This CDR3 is built from 14 residues. Per germline, CDR1 DFQATT and CDR2 SNEGSKA (reference sequence). Written as DNA, the CDR3 is TGCAGTGCTATAAAGACACTAGGTTTCTACGAGCAGTACTTC. As protein: CSAIKTLGFYEQYF.

J is TRBJ2-3 and V is TRBV29-1; TRBD2 matches at 10 bases. This CDR3 spans 15 amino acids. With V trimmed by 1 base and J by 6 bases, 7 bases remained unmatched. Germline V CDR1 and CDR2: SQVTM, ANQGSEA. As DNA, the CDR3 is TGCAGCGTTGAAGGGCTAGCGGGAGAGTTGGATACGCAGTATTTT. Translated, it gives CSVEGLAGELDTQYF.

This clonotype was observed a few times. The J gene is TRBJ2-2, the V gene TRBV5-1, with 8 bases aligning to TRBD2. With 5 bases clipped from V and 3 bases from J, the junction kept 6 bases outside the gene matches. The CDR3 totals 15 residues. Germline V gene sequence: CDR1 SGHRS, CDR2 YFSETQ. CDR3 protein: CASRPSGSHTGELFF. The DNA of the CDR3 is TGCGCCAGCAGACCCAGCGGGAGCCACACCGGGGAGCTGTTTTTT.

This clonotype has more than one count but fewer than ten. The rearrangement links TRBV2 to TRBJ2-3; 12 positions agree with TRBD2. Germline loops: CDR1 SNHLY, CDR2 FYNNEI. This CDR3 contains 16 residues. The J segment lost 3 bases and the V segment lost 4 bases, leaving 5 bases of the junction unmatched. CDR3 sequence (DNA): TGTGCCAGCAGTGCCCTGACTAGCGGGAGTACAGATACGCAGTATTTT. Translating gives CASSALTSGSTDTQYF.

The chain's CDR3 is CASSPDLGEQFF. CDR3 DNA sequence: TGTGCCAGCAGCCCTGACTTGGGAGAGCAGTTCTTC. The chain recombines TRBV7-2 with TRBJ2-1, with D unclear. The CDR3 length is 12 residues. The germline gives CDR1 SGHTA, CDR2 FQGNSA. With 5 bases removed from V and 10 bases from J, the gap between germline ends came to 12 bases.

This chain connects TRBV20-1 to TRBJ2-5; D is unresolved. Germline loops: CDR1 DFQATT, CDR2 SNEGSKA (reference sequence). Deletions cut 0 bases from V and 0 bases from J, with 11 bases between. The CDR3 spans 15 residues. This chain's CDR3 is CSARDTRPYQETQYF. CDR3 nucleotides: TGCAGTGCTAGAGATACCAGACCGTACCAAGAGACCCAGTACTTC.

The sample holds a few counts of this clonotype. This chain connects TRBV7-2 to TRBJ1-2; 7 nucleotides agree with TRBD1. The germline CDR1 and CDR2 sequences are SGHTA and FQGNSA. V trimming: 7 bases; J trimming: 2 bases; junction bases outside the gene matches: 10. This CDR3 comprises 15 residues. CDR3 nucleotides: TGTGCCAGCAACTTCGTGGCAGGGGGAAACTATGGCTACACCTTC. Translating it yields CASNFVAGGNYGYTF.

The chain combines TRBV12-3 or TRBV12-4 with TRBJ1-2; D gene ambiguous. This CDR3 is 13 amino acids long. The V end was cut by 5 bases, the J end by 2 bases, with 9 bases between. CDR3 residues: CASSPIGNYGYTF. CDR3 bases: TGTGCCAGCAGTCCCATAGGGAACTATGGCTACACCTTC.

The sample holds a few counts of this clonotype. This chain links TRBV7-2 with TRBJ2-5; D gene unclear. Trimming left V 2 bases short and J 0 bases short, with 10 bases between. The germline CDR1 and CDR2 sequences are SGHTA and FQGNSA. The CDR3 sequence is 15 residues long. The CDR3 bases are TGTGCCAGCAGCTTACAGGCCGGTTACCAAGAGACCCAGTACTTC. It codes for CASSLQAGYQETQYF.

V and J are TRBV7-9 and TRBJ1-2, with D perhaps TRBD1 (5 bases). This CDR3 contains 14 residues. Looked up from germline, CDR1 is SEHNR and CDR2 is FQNEAQ (reference sequence). Trimming shortened V by 1 base and J by 3 bases, and 9 bases separated the two germline ends. CDR3: CASSLGLGDYGYTF. CDR3 nucleotide sequence: TGTGCCAGCAGCTTAGGTCTGGGGGACTATGGCTACACCTTC.

This rearrangement joins TRBV30 to TRBJ1-4; 8 nucleotides line up with TRBD1. CDR1 GTSNPN and CDR2 SVGIG come from the germline V gene (reference sequence). Trimming cost V 0 bases and J 8 bases; bases outside gene matches: 5. This CDR3 spans 14 amino acids. DNA of the CDR3: TGTGCCTGGAGTGTCCGCAGGGGGCAAGAAAAACTGTTTTTT. This encodes CAWSVRRGQEKLFF.

V gene TRBV5-1 combines with J gene TRBJ1-1, with D perhaps matching TRBD1 (6 bases). Trimming took 0 bases from V and 7 from J, leaving 19 bases between them. CDR1 and CDR2 (germline): SGHRS, YFSETQ. The CDR3 contains 16 residues. CDR3 in amino acids: CASSLDQGRRTGEAFF. The CDR3 nucleotides read TGCGCCAGCAGCTTGGACCAGGGGCGCAGAACAGGTGAAGCTTTCTTT.

This clonotype has more than one count but fewer than ten. The chain recombines TRBV6-1 with TRBJ2-3; no clear D. CDR3 length: 16 amino acids. The germline gives CDR1 MNHNS, CDR2 SASEGT. V lost 2 bases and J lost 2, with 14 bases in between. This CDR3 is CASSETVGGTTDTQYF. Written as DNA, the CDR3 is TGTGCCAGCAGTGAAACGGTGGGCGGAACCACAGATACGCAGTATTTT.

The genes are TRBV6-1 and TRBJ2-7; 7 nucleotides agree with TRBD1. CDR3 length: 15 residues. Germline trimming cut 8 bases from V and 2 bases from J; bases unmatched to any gene: 12. The germline CDR1 and CDR2 sequences are MNHNS and SASEGT. CDR3 DNA sequence: TGTGCCAGCGATGAATCTATGGGACAGACCTACGAGCAGTACTTC. Its protein is CASDESMGQTYEQYF.

The chain links TRBV20-1 to TRBJ2-5; maybe TRBD1 (6 bases). Near its end, the DNA agrees better with TRBJ2-1, so the J call may be wrong. The CDR3 runs to 11 residues. Germline CDR1 reads DFQATT; CDR2 reads SNEGSKA (reference sequence). CDR3: CSARGLDEQFF. Here the CDR3 DNA reads TGCAGTGCCAGGGGCCTCGATGAGCAGTTCTTC.

The table lists this clonotype with many counts. The chain carries TRBV12-3 or TRBV12-4 and TRBJ2-1; D tentatively reads TRBD1 or TRBD2 (5 bases each). The CDR3 loop spans 13 amino acids. V was cut by 10 bases and J by 7 bases, with 17 bases left in between. CDR3: CATQRGARNEQFF. CDR3 coding DNA: TGTGCCACCCAGAGGGGAGCGCGAAATGAGCAGTTCTTC.

This clonotype appeared a few times. The V gene is TRBV19, the J gene TRBJ1-2; D gene uncertain. V lost 4 bases and J 3 bases, leaving 15 bases between the germline ends. Looked up from germline, CDR1 is LNHDA and CDR2 is SQIVND (reference sequence). The CDR3 has 15 residues. CDR3 nucleotides: TGTGCCAGTAGTACGACTCCAACGACGGACTATGGCTACACCTTC. This gives the protein CASSTTPTTDYGYTF.

The sample holds a few counts of this clonotype. The gene calls are TRBV7-6 and TRBJ1-6, with 10 bases lining up with TRBD1. With 5 bases clipped from V and 7 bases from J, the junction kept 2 bases outside the gene matches. The CDR3 length is 14 residues. The germline CDR1 and CDR2 sequences are SGHVS and FNYEAQ. Here the CDR3 reads CASSGDRGNSPLHF. CDR3 nucleotides: TGTGCCAGCAGCGGGGACAGGGGAAATTCACCCCTCCACTTT.